The T cell receptor (beta chain) described here comes from a study of T-cell reconstitution after alpha-beta-depleted transplantation in children. As concerns this clonotype: This could be a read error, since a much larger clone is one nucleotide away.

This CDR3 region has 15 residues. Germline V gene sequence: CDR1 SGDLS, CDR2 YYNGEE. TCRbeta library preparation incorporated unique molecular identifiers. One entry per CDR3 protein, called by TCRdb with MiXCR from the PCR reads. The repertoire has 150,000 to 250,000 distinct CDR3 sequences, roughly 15% of them found once; the top ten carry over 10%. The specimen comprised PBMCs from the stem cell graft donor, sampled from the stem cell graft. The genes are TRBV9 and TRBJ1-1; 10 nucleotides match TRBD1. The clonotype was recovered from a human donor who donated a stem cell graft to a child with acute lymphoblastic leukemia. CDR3 amino acids: CASSDRQGARTEALF. The DNA of the CDR3 is TGTGCCAGCAGCGACCGACAGGGGGCAAGGACTGAAGCTTTATTT.